This T cell receptor beta chain originates from a study of cytomegalovirus exposure and HLA in healthy donors. Vbeta (60) and Jbeta (13) primers were used in the PCR. Some clones are missing from TCRdb's copy, which holds only in-frame ones; the method was immunoSEQ multiplex PCR. The sample carries roughly 140,000 clones, around 73% recorded once. CDR1 is SEHNR, CDR2 FQNEAQ, per germline (reference sequence). The germline V and J ends were trimmed by 1 base and 4 bases, with 19 bases remaining between them. This CDR3 is built from 18 residues. The origin of this receptor is a human donor in good health. This chain uses TRBV7-9 with TRBJ2-2; D is unresolved. The source material was PBMCs. CDR3 nucleotide sequence: TGTGCCAGCAGCTTAGGGAGTGGCGTACTGGCCGGCACCGGGGAGCTGTTTTTT. Its protein product is CASSLGSGVLAGTGELFF. Full variable domain (outside the CDR3, taken from reference TRBV7-9 and TRBJ2-2): DTGVSQNPRHKITKRGQNVTFRCDPISEHNRLYWYRQTLGQGPEFLTYFQNEAQLEKSRLLSDRFSAERPKGSFSTLEIQRTEQGDSAMYLCASSLGSGVLAGTGELFFGEGSRLTVL.